These T cell receptor beta chains were read from a single sample in a study of blood T cell repertoires in COVID-19. Measured with immunoSEQ multiplex PCR; TCRdb has only the in-frame clones, and not every one. Of over 200,000 clones in the sample, 87% were seen once. Sequencing input: PBMCs or T cells enriched from blood (not recorded which). These receptor sequences come from a man younger than 40 who had recovered from COVID-19. Both conserved end residues are part of each CDR3. The D gene is left open where the match is weak. Where a row states a size, it is once, few, many or the class of an expanded clone; other rows omit it.

size	V	D	J	CDR3	DNA
NA	TRBV15	TRBD1	TRBJ1-1	CATSRDRTGGENAFF	TGTGCCACCAGCAGAGACCGGACAGGGGGCGAGAACGCTTTCTTT
NA	TRBV6-5	NA	TRBJ2-5	CASSSRGGAQETQYF	TGTGCCAGCAGTTCCCGAGGGGGGGCCCAAGAGACCCAGTACTTC
NA	TRBV28	NA	TRBJ1-2	CASSLSFGRTDYGYTF	TGTGCCAGCAGTTTATCTTTTGGGCGGACAGACTATGGCTACACCTTC
once	TRBV28	TRBD1	TRBJ1-2	CASITGGEGYGYTF	TGTGCCAGCATCACAGGGGGTGAGGGCTATGGCTACACCTTC
once	TRBV24-1	NA	TRBJ2-1	CATSEQDNEQFF	TGTGCCACCAGCGAACAAGACAATGAGCAGTTCTTC
NA	TRBV7-2	TRBD1	TRBJ1-2	CASRPTGGANGYTF	TGTGCCAGCAGGCCGACAGGGGGCGCCAATGGCTACACCTTC
NA	TRBV7-2	NA	TRBJ1-2	CASSLEGTSGYTF	TGTGCCAGCAGCTTAGAGGGGACATCCGGCTACACCTTC
NA	TRBV11-2	NA	TRBJ1-6	CASSFQEVSPLHF	TGTGCCAGCAGCTTTCAGGAGGTTTCACCCCTCCACTTT
NA	TRBV7-2	TRBD1	TRBJ1-1	CASSFRDRNTEAFF	TGTGCCAGCAGCTTCCGGGACAGGAACACTGAAGCTTTCTTT
NA	TRBV5-1	NA	TRBJ1-1	CASSGGLNTEAFF	TGCGCCAGCAGCGGGGGGTTGAACACTGAAGCTTTCTTT
NA	TRBV16	TRBD2	TRBJ2-3	CASSNYLAGAPSDTQYF	TGTGCCAGCAGCAACTACCTAGCGGGAGCCCCTTCAGATACGCAGTATTTT
NA	TRBV7-9	NA	TRBJ1-2	CASSPRPNHPEGYTF	TGTGCCAGCAGCCCTAGGCCTAATCACCCGGAGGGCTACACCTTC
many	TRBV10-2	NA	TRBJ2-3	CASSGRGLASDTQYF	TGCGCCAGCAGTGGGCGGGGTCTAGCATCAGATACGCAGTATTTT
NA	TRBV10-2	NA	TRBJ2-5	CASTGQETQYF	TGCGCCAGTACAGGACAAGAGACCCAGTACTTC
NA	TRBV14	TRBD2	TRBJ2-7	CASSQDTGREQYF	TGTGCCAGCAGCCAAGATACCGGGAGGGAGCAGTACTTC
NA	TRBV12-3/TRBV12-4	NA	TRBJ1-2	CASSLGHGEGNTF	TGTGCCAGCAGTTTAGGACACGGGGAGGGGAACACCTTC
once	TRBV2	NA	TRBJ1-3	CASSDRGSGNTIYF	TGTGCCAGCAGTGACAGGGGCTCTGGAAACACCATATATTTT
NA	TRBV13	NA	TRBJ2-5	CASSFPSSRSETQYF	TGTGCCAGCAGCTTCCCGTCTAGCAGGTCGGAGACCCAGTACTTC
NA	TRBV7-2	TRBD2	TRBJ2-5	CASSSGGGFETQYF	TGTGCCAGCAGCTCCGGGGGGGGGTTTGAGACCCAGTACTTC
once	TRBV12-3/TRBV12-4	NA	TRBJ1-6	CASSPHRDSPLHF	TGTGCCAGCAGTCCCCACAGGGATTCACCCCTCCACTTT
NA	TRBV6-5	NA	TRBJ1-1	CASHKPQGIEAFF	TGTGCCAGCCACAAACCTCAGGGAATTGAAGCTTTCTTT
NA	TRBV19	TRBD1	TRBJ1-4	CASSRQGARSNEKLFF	TGTGCCAGTAGTCGACAGGGGGCTAGATCTAATGAAAAACTGTTTTTT
NA	TRBV18	NA	TRBJ1-4	CASSPPSGANEKLFF	TGTGCCAGCTCACCACCGAGCGGAGCTAATGAAAAACTGTTTTTT
NA	TRBV18	TRBD1	TRBJ1-5	CASSPGRGRTEPQHF	TGTGCCAGCTCACCTGGCAGGGGGCGCACGGAGCCCCAGCATTTT
NA	TRBV30	NA	TRBJ2-7	CAWSGGYEQYF	TGTGCCTGGAGTGGAGGGTACGAGCAGTACTTC
NA	TRBV29-1	NA	TRBJ1-4	CSVEEGGEKLFF	TGCAGCGTTGAGGAGGGTGGTGAAAAACTGTTTTTT
NA	TRBV7-9	TRBD2	TRBJ2-1	CASSLGGGGHNEQFF	TGTGCCAGCAGCTTAGGAGGCGGGGGACACAATGAGCAGTTCTTC
once	TRBV6-5	TRBD1	TRBJ1-2	CASSYRGQDYGYTF	TGTGCCAGCAGTTACAGGGGGCAGGACTATGGCTACACCTTC
NA	TRBV4-2	TRBD2	TRBJ2-2	CASSQEGGQTSGAGELFF	TGTGCCAGCAGCCAAGAGGGCGGTCAAACTAGCGGGGCCGGGGAGCTGTTTTTT
NA	TRBV6-5	NA	TRBJ1-6	CASSYSRNGNSPLHF	TGTGCCAGCAGTTACTCCAGGAATGGGAATTCACCCCTCCACTTT
NA	TRBV27	TRBD1	TRBJ2-5	CASSLSGTGGETQYF	TGTGCCAGCAGTTTATCTGGGACAGGGGGGGAGACCCAGTACTTC
NA	TRBV18	NA	TRBJ2-1	CASSPTDRLNEQFF	TGTGCCAGCTCACCTACGGACAGACTGAATGAGCAGTTCTTC
NA	TRBV27	NA	TRBJ1-4	CASRPGTPTNEKLFF	TGTGCCAGCAGACCAGGGACACCAACTAATGAAAAACTGTTTTTT
NA	TRBV19	NA	TRBJ2-5	CASSIGGLQYQETQYF	TGTGCCAGTAGTATAGGCGGACTCCAGTACCAAGAGACCCAGTACTTC
once	TRBV5-1	NA	TRBJ1-3	CASSSSASGNTIYF	TGCGCCAGCAGCTCCAGCGCCTCTGGAAACACCATATATTTT
NA	TRBV2	TRBD1	TRBJ2-7	CASSDQTGRTFEQYF	TGTGCCAGCAGTGACCAGACAGGGCGAACCTTCGAGCAGTACTTC
NA	TRBV29-1	NA	TRBJ1-1	CSVAIAENTEAFF	TGCAGCGTTGCCATAGCTGAGAACACTGAAGCTTTCTTT
few	TRBV7-3	TRBD1	TRBJ1-1	CASSPGQGASTEAFF	TGTGCCAGCAGCCCGGGACAGGGGGCGTCCACTGAAGCTTTCTTT
NA	TRBV10-2	NA	TRBJ2-2	CASSETYSTGELFF	TGCGCCAGCAGTGAGACCTATAGCACCGGGGAGCTGTTTTTT
NA	TRBV7-9	NA	TRBJ1-3	CASSQNGLGYGNTIYF	TGTGCCAGCAGCCAAAACGGACTCGGCTATGGAAACACCATATATTTT
NA	TRBV7-9	NA	TRBJ1-1	CASRGSSEAFF	TGTGCCAGCAGAGGTAGCTCTGAAGCTTTCTTT
few	TRBV28	NA	TRBJ2-7	CASSLSGPEQYF	TGTGCCAGCAGCCTATCAGGGCCCGAGCAGTACTTC